This is a list of T cell receptor beta chains from one sample in a study of Graves' ophthalmopathy and Graves' hyperthyroidism. TCRdb called the multiplex PCR reads again in MiXCR, with one record for every CDR3 protein. The sample contains 660,000 or so distinct CDR3 sequences, more than 40% of which appear only once. The source material was peripheral blood. The receptors were sampled from an adult man with Graves' ophthalmopathy. Both conserved end residues are part of each CDR3. A D gene is named only where the DNA matches it firmly. Clone size is stated in some rows and not others, as once, few, many or a class when expanded.

j_call clone_size d_call v_call cdr3_nt cdr3_aa
TRBJ2-7 - - TRBV12-3/TRBV12-4 TGTGCCAGCAGCCCCGGGGAGGTGGGCCTGTGGAGCTACGAGCAGTACTTC CASSPGEVGLWSYEQYF
TRBJ1-4 - - TRBV25-1 TGTGCCAGTAGTCCCGAGGGGCAGGGAAGTGAAAAACTGTTTTTT CASSPEGQGSEKLFF
TRBJ1-1 - - TRBV6-1 TGTGCCAGCAGATGGACCGGGATACTGTGGACTGAAGCTTTCTTT CASRWTGILWTEAFF
TRBJ2-7 - - TRBV29-1 TGCAGCGTTGATACAGCTACCTACAATGAGCAGTACTTC CSVDTATYNEQYF
TRBJ2-7 - - TRBV27 TGTGCCAGCAGATTTATAGGGGATCGCGAGCAGTACTTC CASRFIGDREQYF
TRBJ2-7 many - TRBV29-1 TGCAGCGTTGAGTCCCAGGGGAAGTCCTACGAGCAGTACTTC CSVESQGKSYEQYF
TRBJ2-6 - - TRBV6-5 TGTGCCAGCAGTTATAGCCTGATAAGTTTGGCCAACGTCCTGACTTTC CASSYSLISLANVLTF
TRBJ1-6 many - TRBV5-1 TGCGCCAGCAGCTTGGATCTCCGCGATTCACCCCTCCACTTT CASSLDLRDSPLHF
TRBJ2-7 few - TRBV7-3 TGCGCCAGCAGCCAAGGGGCCGGCGGATTATACGAGCAGTACTTC CASSQGAGGLYEQYF
TRBJ1-2 - TRBD1 TRBV10-3 TGTGCCATCGGCCGGGACAGGGGGCCGTATGGCTACACCTTC CAIGRDRGPYGYTF
TRBJ2-2 many TRBD1 TRBV7-2 TGTGCCAGCAGCTCCCCAGGGGGTCTGGCGACCGGGGAGCTGTTTTTT CASSSPGGLATGELFF
TRBJ2-5 many - TRBV25-1 TGTGCCAGCGCTGATTTGGGCGGAGAGACCCAGTACTTC CASADLGGETQYF
TRBJ2-5 - - TRBV7-3 TGTGCCAGCAGCGTAGGATTCGCACGCGAGACCCAGTACTTC CASSVGFARETQYF
TRBJ1-6 - TRBD1 TRBV15 TGTGCCACCAGCAGGCTGACCGGACAGGGAAATTCACCCCTCCACTTT CATSRLTGQGNSPLHF
TRBJ2-5 few TRBD2 TRBV20-1 TGCAGTGCTAGGGGGGTTAGCGGGAGGCACGAGACCCAGTACTTC CSARGVSGRHETQYF
TRBJ1-1 - TRBD1 TRBV25-1 TGTGCCAGCAGCCTCAAGGACAGGGGGCTAACTGAAGCTTTCTTT CASSLKDRGLTEAFF
TRBJ1-5 many - TRBV7-9 TGTGCCAGCAGCCCAGAGGGGGAGGAACAGCCCCAGCATTTT CASSPEGEEQPQHF
TRBJ2-1 few TRBD2 TRBV29-1 TGCAGCGTTGCAGTGACTAGCGGGAACAATGAGCAGTTCTTC CSVAVTSGNNEQFF
TRBJ1-1 - - TRBV6-6 TGTGCCAGCAGTGCCGGGGGGACTAACACTGAAGCTTTCTTT CASSAGGTNTEAFF
TRBJ2-2 - TRBD2 TRBV7-2 TGTGCCAGCAGCGGCTACCCCGCGGGGGGGTACGAGCTGTTTTTT CASSGYPAGGYELFF
TRBJ1-2 many - TRBV2 TGTGCCAGAGGATCTGCCAACTATGGCTACACCTTC CARGSANYGYTF
TRBJ1-6 - TRBD1 TRBV20-1 TGCAGTGCTGGGGAGACAGGGGGTTATTCACCCCTCCACTTT CSAGETGGYSPLHF
TRBJ2-5 - - TRBV5-4 TGTGCCAGCAGTTATCAGAAGGTAGCGGAGCCCCAATTAGAAGAGACCCAGTACTTC CASSYQKVAEPQLEETQYF
TRBJ2-7 - - TRBV4-1 TGCGCCAGCAGCCAAGCCCCCCAGGGCCACGAGCAGTACTTC CASSQAPQGHEQYF
TRBJ1-3 - - TRBV10-3 TGTGCCTGGATACAGGGCAACTCTGGAAACACCATATATTTT CAWIQGNSGNTIYF
TRBJ2-2 - TRBD2 TRBV6-2/TRBV6-3 TGTGCCAGCAGTTACCCTGATACCCCGGGACTAGCGAACACCGGGGAGCTGTTTTTT CASSYPDTPGLANTGELFF
TRBJ1-1 - - TRBV15 TGTGCCACCAGCAGCTCCAGGGAGAGCACTGAAGCTTTCTTT CATSSSRESTEAFF
TRBJ1-5 many TRBD1 TRBV12-3/TRBV12-4 TGTGCCAGCAGCTTAGGGACAGGAGGCAATCAGCCCCAGCATTTT CASSLGTGGNQPQHF
TRBJ1-5 many TRBD1 TRBV9 TGTGCCAGCAGCCCAGGGGGGTCCGGTCAGCCCCAGCATTTT CASSPGGSGQPQHF
TRBJ2-5 few - TRBV12-3/TRBV12-4 TGTGCCAGCAGTGAATACACGGATCAAGAGACCCAGTACTTC CASSEYTDQETQYF
TRBJ1-2 - - TRBV27 TGTGCCAGCAGTTCCGACAGCTACTATGGCTACACCTTC CASSSDSYYGYTF
TRBJ1-6 many - TRBV10-3 TGTGCCAGCAGTTACCGGCGACGGGATAATTCACCCCTCCACTTT CASSYRRRDNSPLHF
TRBJ2-7 many - TRBV6-6 TGTGCCAGCAGTTACTCGATACTAGGGTCCTACGAGCAGTACTTC CASSYSILGSYEQYF
TRBJ2-2 - - TRBV5-1 TGCGCCAGCAGCGAGCAGGCCGGGCACACCGGGGAGCTGTTTTTT CASSEQAGHTGELFF
TRBJ1-6 - - TRBV2 - CACSARVPRPPSPLHF
TRBJ2-2 - - TRBV7-3 TGTGCCAGCAGCGCGGGGGCAGGCACCGGGGAGCTGTTTTTT CASSAGAGTGELFF
TRBJ2-6 once - TRBV7-9 TGTGCCAGCAGCCGTACCTCGGGGGGCTCATACTCTGGGGCCAACGTCCTGACTTTC CASSRTSGGSYSGANVLTF
TRBJ1-2 - - TRBV25-1 TGTGCCAGCCAGTCCGGCTACACCTTC CASQSGYTF
TRBJ1-5 - - TRBV24-1 TGTGCCACCAGTGATAGTTACGGGGGCAATCAGCCCCAGCATTTT CATSDSYGGNQPQHF
TRBJ2-5 many - TRBV7-2 TGTGCCAGCAGCCGGAGTAAAGAGACCCAGTACTTC CASSRSKETQYF
TRBJ2-7 many - TRBV20-1 TGCAGTGCTAGCTGGGGGGCATACGAGCAGTACTTC CSASWGAYEQYF
TRBJ2-7 many - TRBV10-3 TGTGCCAGCAGTTACTCAAGGGCCTACGAGCAGTACTTC CASSYSRAYEQYF
TRBJ1-2 - TRBD1 TRBV29-1 TGCAGCGCCGGGGACAGGGTCTATGGCTACACCTTC CSAGDRVYGYTF
TRBJ1-1 few - TRBV7-9 TGTGCCAGCAGCCCCGAACCGGGACACCTGAACACTGAAGCTTTCTTT CASSPEPGHLNTEAFF
TRBJ1-1 many - TRBV20-1 TGCAGTGCCCTAGAGAATCGCATGAACACTGAAGCTTTCTTT CSALENRMNTEAFF
TRBJ1-2 - - TRBV10-3 TGTGCCATCAGCCCTACAGGGAGTATTAACTATGGCTACACCTTC CAISPTGSINYGYTF
TRBJ1-4 - - TRBV7-9 TGTGCCAGCAGCCGAACGGGGGCAGAAAAACTGTTTTTT CASSRTGAEKLFF
TRBJ1-1 many - TRBV7-6 TGTGCCAGCAGCTTAGGGACGGAGTTTGAAGCTTTCTTT CASSLGTEFEAFF
TRBJ1-1 many - TRBV7-9 TGTGCCAGCAGCTTAGAACGGATGAACACTGAAGCTTTCTTT CASSLERMNTEAFF
TRBJ1-5 many TRBD1 TRBV7-9 TGTGCCAGCAGCGCCTCGACAGGGAATCAGCCCCAGCATTTT CASSASTGNQPQHF
TRBJ1-1 many - TRBV7-8 TGTGCCAGCAGCTTTTTTCCAACCCTGAGGGCTTTCTTT CASSFFPTLRAFF
TRBJ2-7 - - TRBV5-1 TGCGCCAGCAGCTTGGGTCCACAGGGTTTGATGGGTTACGAGCAGTACTTC CASSLGPQGLMGYEQYF
TRBJ2-6 - - TRBV7-8 TGTGCCAGCAGCTCCGTCCTGACTTTC CASSSVLTF
TRBJ2-5 - - TRBV15 TGTGCCACCAGCAGACAGGGAGGAGGAGAGCCCCAGTACTTC CATSRQGGGEPQYF